These 18 T cell receptor beta chains were all obtained from the same sample, sequenced in a study of identical twins. TCRdb processed the 5' RACE reads anew with MiXCR; each CDR3 protein has one entry. The table records about 340,000 distinct CDR3 sequences, around 9.7% of them present only once. The sequenced sample consisted of naive T cells sorted from blood. The receptors here all came from a woman aged 45-65 years in good health.

This clonotype was seen at least ten times. The rearrangement uses TRBV12-3 or TRBV12-4 and TRBJ2-3; D is uncertain. CDR3 length: 12 residues. V lost 6 bases to trimming and J lost 1 base, with 5 bases between them. This chain's CDR3 is CASRVGTDTQYF. The CDR3 DNA reads as TGTGCCAGCAGAGTGGGCACAGATACGCAGTATTTT.

The gene calls are TRBV12-3 or TRBV12-4 and TRBJ1-1, with TRBD1 as a possible D gene (5 bases). This CDR3 has 15 amino acids. V was trimmed by 3 bases and J by 3 bases, leaving 14 bases between them. The CDR3 sequence is CASSLGVLMDTEAFF. The CDR3 nucleotides are TGTGCCAGCAGTTTGGGGGTACTCATGGACACTGAAGCTTTCTTT.

The chain joins TRBV6-1 to TRBJ2-1, with D perhaps TRBD2 (7 bases). Trimming left V 8 bases short and J 4 bases short, with 15 bases between. The CDR3 extends over 14 amino acids. Per germline, CDR1 MNHNS and CDR2 SASEGT. This chain's CDR3 is CASRPRGGYNEQFF. The DNA for the CDR3 is TGTGCCAGCCGTCCCAGGGGAGGGTACAATGAGCAGTTCTTC.

This clonotype was seen only once. The conserved closing phenylalanine or tryptophan is absent in this CDR3, likely reflecting a read error. This rearrangement joins TRBV12-3 or TRBV12-4 to TRBJ2-3; no definite D call. Trimming took off 0 bases at V and 7 bases at J, with 8 bases between the two ends. This CDR3 contains 13 residues. In DNA, the CDR3 is TGTGCCAGCAGTTTAGCCACGGCGTATACGCAGTATTCT. Amino acids: CASSLATAYTQYS.

V and J are TRBV5-1 and TRBJ2-7, with D possibly TRBD1 on 6 matching bases. The CDR3 is 16 amino acids. The germline CDR1 and CDR2 sequences are SGHRS and YFSETQ. Trimming took off 0 bases at V and 0 bases at J, with 13 bases between the two ends. Here the CDR3 reads CASSLGWGLDSYEQYV. Written as DNA, the CDR3 is TGCGCCAGCAGCTTGGGGTGGGGGCTGGACTCCTACGAGCAGTACGTC.

The rearrangement links TRBV18 to TRBJ1-2, with a tentative D call TRBD1 (5 bases). V was cut by 3 bases and J by 4 bases, with 12 bases left in between. This CDR3 is 14 amino acids long. CDR1 is KGHSH, CDR2 LQKENI, per germline. CDR3 region: CASSPSGRTYGYTF. The DNA for the CDR3 is TGTGCCAGCTCACCGTCGGGACGCACCTATGGCTACACCTTC.

This chain links TRBV5-6 with TRBJ2-7; 9 bases fit TRBD2. Trimming at V came to 6 bases and at J to 4 bases, leaving 8 bases not matched to a gene. This CDR3 region has 14 residues. Germline V gives CDR1 SGHDT, CDR2 YYEEEE. CDR3 sequence reads: CASNRLAETYEQYF. The CDR3 DNA sequence: TGTGCCAGCAATAGACTAGCGGAGACGTACGAGCAGTACTTC. The full variable domain, completed using reference TRBV5-6 and TRBJ2-7, is DAGVTQSPTHLIKTRGQQVTLRCSPKSGHDTVSWYQQALGQGPQFIFQYYEEEERQRGNFPDRFSGHQFPNYSSELNVNALLLGDSALYLCASNRLAETYEQYFGPGTRLTVT.

The J gene is TRBJ2-7, the V gene TRBV27; no definite D call. V was pared by 4 bases and J by 4 bases, with 11 bases between. The CDR3 length is 13 residues. The germline gives CDR1 MNHEY, CDR2 SMNVEV (reference sequence). The CDR3 loop reads CASSSQQPYEQYF. Written as DNA, the CDR3 is TGTGCCAGCAGTTCCCAACAACCATACGAGCAGTACTTC.

This clonotype occurred a few times. The rearrangement uses TRBV10-3 and TRBJ2-5; D ambiguous. V shed 6 bases and J shed 5 bases, with 7 bases lying between them. The CDR3 spans 11 residues. The V gene's germline CDR1 is ENHRY and CDR2 SYGVKD. The CDR3: CAIRIGETQYF. In DNA, the CDR3 is TGTGCCATCAGAATAGGGGAGACCCAGTACTTC.

V and J are TRBV14 and TRBJ2-4; 8 positions match TRBD2. Trimming removed 2 bases from V and 0 bases from J; junction bases left unmatched: 3. CDR3 length equals 16 residues. The germline CDR1 and CDR2 sequences are SGHDN and FVKESK. CDR3 nucleotide sequence: TGTGCCAGCAGCCAACGGGAGGGGGTAGCCAAAAACATTCAGTACTTC. Translation: CASSQREGVAKNIQYF.

The chain joins TRBV27 to TRBJ1-1; D ambiguous. Germline loops: CDR1 MNHEY, CDR2 SMNVEV (reference sequence). This CDR3 has 11 residues. V dropped 10 bases and J dropped 1 base, with 7 bases sitting between them. The CDR3 loop reads CATRSNTEAFF. Here the CDR3 DNA reads TGTGCCACCAGATCGAACACTGAAGCTTTCTTT.

This clonotype was seen many times. The chain links TRBV11-2 to TRBJ1-2, with D unresolved. Germline CDR1 reads SGHAT; CDR2 reads FQNNGV. V was trimmed by 5 bases and J by 5 bases, leaving 12 bases between them. The CDR3 totals 13 residues. The CDR3 sequence is CASSHEEGYGYTF. CDR3 coding DNA: TGTGCCAGCAGCCACGAAGAGGGATATGGCTACACCTTC.

This clonotype came up a few times. The chain couples TRBV5-5 to TRBJ2-7, with TRBD2 matching 9 bases. V was pared by 4 bases and J by 6 bases, with 5 bases of the junction left unmatched. Germline V CDR1 and CDR2: SGHKS, YYEKEE (reference sequence). This CDR3 has 13 amino acids. The CDR3 DNA follows: TGTGCCAGCAGCGGGGGACTAGCCCGCGAGCAGTACGTC. It translates to CASSGGLAREQYV.

The chain employs TRBV6-5 and TRBJ2-3, with TRBD2 matching 8 bases. CDR1 is MNHEY and CDR2 is SVGAGI in the germline V gene. Trimming at V came to 2 bases and at J to 2 bases, leaving 3 bases not matched to a gene. The CDR3 contains 15 residues. The CDR3 nucleotides read TGTGCCAGCAGTTACGCGGGAGGCCCCACAGATACGCAGTATTTT. Its translation: CASSYAGGPTDTQYF.

This clonotype was observed a single time. The J gene is TRBJ2-2, the V gene TRBV4-1; D uncertain. With 0 bases removed from V and 0 bases from J, the gap between germline ends came to 8 bases. The CDR3 length is 16 residues. Germline CDR1 reads MGHRA; CDR2 reads YSYEKL. CDR3 DNA sequence: TGCGCCAGCAGCCAAGATTGGGGAACGAACACCGGGGAGCTGTTTTTT. Encoded protein: CASSQDWGTNTGELFF.

V is TRBV10-3 and J is TRBJ2-1; the D gene is possibly TRBD2 (5 bases). The CDR3 consists of 14 residues. Trimming removed 3 bases at V and 7 bases at J, with 13 bases between. Germline lookup yields CDR1 ENHRY and CDR2 SYGVKD. CDR3 DNA sequence: TGTGCCATCAGTGACACTCTACGAGGGAATGAGCAGTTCTTC. This gives the protein CAISDTLRGNEQFF.

The V and J genes are TRBV11-2 and TRBJ2-7; D is undetermined. The CDR3 length is 11 residues. V was clipped by 1 base and J by 5 bases, with 3 bases between them. Germline V lookup: CDR1 SGHAT, CDR2 FQNNGV. For the CDR3, the DNA is TGTGCCAGCAGCTTAGTAGACGAGCAGTACGTC. This encodes CASSLVDEQYV.

This clonotype showed up many times. The genes are TRBV12-3 or TRBV12-4 and TRBJ1-2; D is unresolved. V was cut by 1 base and J by 8 bases, with 11 bases left in between. The CDR3 extends over 13 amino acids. The CDR3 loop is CASSLGPVSGYTF. CDR3 nucleotides: TGTGCCAGCAGTTTAGGACCCGTCTCGGGCTACACCTTC.